This T cell receptor beta chain was retrieved from a study of blood T cell repertoires in COVID-19. In the study overall: Italy, Spain and the United States were the sources of the convalescent and acute COVID-19 samples.

With 0 bases clipped from V and 1 base from J, the junction kept 10 bases outside the gene matches. The germline CDR1 and CDR2 sequences are KGHSH and LQKENI. This CDR3 is 18 amino acids long. Only in-frame clones appear in the TCRdb table, and some are missing; sequencing was by immunoSEQ multiplex PCR. Of nearly 15,000 clones in the sample, around 88% were seen once. Sequenced: peripheral blood. This chain links TRBV18 with TRBJ2-3; the match to TRBD2 covers 7 bases. The source is a human donor in a cohort sampled during active COVID-19. DNA of the CDR3: TGTGCCAGCTCACCACCCCCGGCTAGCGGAGGCGGCACAGATACGCAGTATTTT. Translated, it gives CASSPPPASGGGTDTQYF. The whole variable domain, remainder taken from reference TRBV18 and TRBJ2-3, is NAGVMQNPRHLVRRRGQEARLRCSPMKGHSHVYWYRQLPEEGLKFMVYLQKENIIDESGMPKERFSAEFPKEGPSILRIQQVVRGDSAAYFCASSPPPASGGGTDTQYFGPGTRLTVL.